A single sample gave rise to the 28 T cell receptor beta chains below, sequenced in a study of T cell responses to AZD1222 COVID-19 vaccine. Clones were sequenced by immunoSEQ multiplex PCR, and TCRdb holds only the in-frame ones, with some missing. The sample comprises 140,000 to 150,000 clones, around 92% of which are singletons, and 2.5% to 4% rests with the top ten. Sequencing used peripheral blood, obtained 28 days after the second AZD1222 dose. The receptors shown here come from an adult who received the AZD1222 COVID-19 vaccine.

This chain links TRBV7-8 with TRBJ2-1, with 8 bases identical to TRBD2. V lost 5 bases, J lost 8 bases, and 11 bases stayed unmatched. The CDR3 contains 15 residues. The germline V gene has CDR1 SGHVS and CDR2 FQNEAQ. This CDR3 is CASSAGTRGYDEQFF. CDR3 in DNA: TGTGCCAGCAGCGCCGGGACTAGGGGTTACGATGAGCAGTTCTTC.

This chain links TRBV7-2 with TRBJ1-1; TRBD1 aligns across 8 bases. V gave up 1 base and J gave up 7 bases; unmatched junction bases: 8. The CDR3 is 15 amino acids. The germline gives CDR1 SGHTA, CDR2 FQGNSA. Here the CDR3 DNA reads TGTGCCAGCAGCTTAGGGACAGGGTTTAGGGGTGAAGCTTTCTTT. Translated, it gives CASSLGTGFRGEAFF.

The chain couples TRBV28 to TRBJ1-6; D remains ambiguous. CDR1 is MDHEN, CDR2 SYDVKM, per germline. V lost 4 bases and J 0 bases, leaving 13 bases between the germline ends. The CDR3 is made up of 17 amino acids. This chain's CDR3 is CASSSSPGSSYNSPLHF. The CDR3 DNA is TGTGCCAGCAGTTCCAGTCCGGGGAGCTCCTATAATTCACCCCTCCACTTT.

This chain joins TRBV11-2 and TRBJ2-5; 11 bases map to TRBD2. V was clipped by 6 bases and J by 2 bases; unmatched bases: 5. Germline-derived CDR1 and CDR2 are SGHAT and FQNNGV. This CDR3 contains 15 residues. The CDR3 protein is CASSPGTSGQETQYF. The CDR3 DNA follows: TGTGCCAGCAGTCCGGGGACTAGCGGACAAGAGACCCAGTACTTC.

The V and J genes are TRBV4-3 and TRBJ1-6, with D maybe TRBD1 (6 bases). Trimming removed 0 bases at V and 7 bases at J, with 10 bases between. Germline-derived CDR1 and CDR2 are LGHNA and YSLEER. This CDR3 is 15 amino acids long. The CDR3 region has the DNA TGCGCCAGCAGCCAAGATCATACAGGGAATTCACCCCTCCACTTT. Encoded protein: CASSQDHTGNSPLHF.

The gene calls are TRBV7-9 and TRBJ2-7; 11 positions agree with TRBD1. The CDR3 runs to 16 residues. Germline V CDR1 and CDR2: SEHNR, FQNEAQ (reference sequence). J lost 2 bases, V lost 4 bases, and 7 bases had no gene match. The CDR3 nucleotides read TGTGCCAGCAGCTCACAGCCGGGACAGGGGGCCTACGAGCAGTACTTC. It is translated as CASSSQPGQGAYEQYF.

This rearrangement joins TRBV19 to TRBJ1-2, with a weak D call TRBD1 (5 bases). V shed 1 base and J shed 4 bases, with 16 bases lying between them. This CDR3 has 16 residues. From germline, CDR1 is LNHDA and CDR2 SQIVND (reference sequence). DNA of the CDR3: TGTGCCAGTAGTATAGGGGAGGGGTCTGTCGCCTATGGCTACACCTTC. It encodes CASSIGEGSVAYGYTF.

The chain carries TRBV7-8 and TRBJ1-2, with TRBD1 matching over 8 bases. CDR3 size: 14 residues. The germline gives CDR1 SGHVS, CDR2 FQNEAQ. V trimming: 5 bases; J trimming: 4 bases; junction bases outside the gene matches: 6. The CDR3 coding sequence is TGTGCCAGCAGCGAGGACAGGGTCTCCTATGGCTACACCTTC. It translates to CASSEDRVSYGYTF. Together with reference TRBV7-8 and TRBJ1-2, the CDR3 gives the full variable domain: GAGVSQSPRYKVAKRGQDVALRCDPISGHVSLFWYQQALGQGPEFLTYFQNEAQLDKSGLPSDRFFAERPEGSVSTLKIQRTQQEDSAVYLCASSEDRVSYGYTFGSGTRLTVV.

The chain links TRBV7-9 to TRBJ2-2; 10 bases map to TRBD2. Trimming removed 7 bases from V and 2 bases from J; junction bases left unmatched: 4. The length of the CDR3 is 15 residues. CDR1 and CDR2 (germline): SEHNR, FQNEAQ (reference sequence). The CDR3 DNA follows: TGTGCCAGCAATGGACTAGCGGCTAACACCGGGGAGCTGTTTTTT. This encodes CASNGLAANTGELFF. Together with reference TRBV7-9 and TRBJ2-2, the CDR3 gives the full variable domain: DTGVSQNPRHKITKRGQNVTFRCDPISEHNRLYWYRQTLGQGPEFLTYFQNEAQLEKSRLLSDRFSAERPKGSFSTLEIQRTEQGDSAMYLCASNGLAANTGELFFGEGSRLTVL.

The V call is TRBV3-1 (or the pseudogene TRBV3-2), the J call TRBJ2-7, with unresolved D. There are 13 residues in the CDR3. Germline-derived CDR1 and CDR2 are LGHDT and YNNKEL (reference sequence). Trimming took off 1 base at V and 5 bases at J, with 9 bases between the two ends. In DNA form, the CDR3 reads TGTGCCAGCAGCCAAGTAAGCAGCCACGAGCAGTACTTC. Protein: CASSQVSSHEQYF.

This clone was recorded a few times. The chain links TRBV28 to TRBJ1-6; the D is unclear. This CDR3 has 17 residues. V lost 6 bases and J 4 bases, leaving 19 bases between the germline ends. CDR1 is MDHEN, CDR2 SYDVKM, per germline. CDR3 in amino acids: CASSPSESYIYNSPLHF. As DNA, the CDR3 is TGTGCCAGCAGCCCTTCAGAGAGTTACATATATAATTCACCCCTCCACTTT.

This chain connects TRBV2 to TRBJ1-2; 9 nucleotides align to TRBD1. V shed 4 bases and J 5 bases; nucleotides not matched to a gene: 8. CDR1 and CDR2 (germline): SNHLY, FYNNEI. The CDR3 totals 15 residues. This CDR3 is CASSGVEDRGYGYTF. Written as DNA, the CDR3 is TGTGCCAGCAGTGGAGTGGAGGACAGGGGATATGGCTACACCTTC.

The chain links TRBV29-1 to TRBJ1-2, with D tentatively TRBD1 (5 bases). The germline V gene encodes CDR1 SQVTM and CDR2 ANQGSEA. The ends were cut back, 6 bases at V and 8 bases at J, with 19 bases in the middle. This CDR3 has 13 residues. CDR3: CSVMTDKLRGYTF. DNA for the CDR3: TGCAGCGTAATGACAGACAAATTAAGAGGCTACACCTTC.

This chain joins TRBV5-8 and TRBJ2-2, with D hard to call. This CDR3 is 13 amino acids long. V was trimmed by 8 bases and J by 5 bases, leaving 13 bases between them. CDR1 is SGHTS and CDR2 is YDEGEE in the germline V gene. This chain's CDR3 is CARSVVKTGELFF. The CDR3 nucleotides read TGTGCCAGGTCGGTTGTAAAGACCGGGGAGCTGTTTTTT.

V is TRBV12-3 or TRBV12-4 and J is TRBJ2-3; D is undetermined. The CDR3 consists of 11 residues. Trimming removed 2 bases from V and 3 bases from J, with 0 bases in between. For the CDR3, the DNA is TGTGCCAGCAGTTTAACAGATACGCAGTATTTT. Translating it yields CASSLTDTQYF.

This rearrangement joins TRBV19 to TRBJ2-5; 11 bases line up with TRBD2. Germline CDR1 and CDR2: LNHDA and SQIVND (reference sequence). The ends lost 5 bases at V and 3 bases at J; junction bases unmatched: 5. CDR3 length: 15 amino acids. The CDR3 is CASSLGTSGKETQYF. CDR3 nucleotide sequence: TGTGCCAGTAGTCTTGGGACTAGCGGAAAAGAGACCCAGTACTTC.

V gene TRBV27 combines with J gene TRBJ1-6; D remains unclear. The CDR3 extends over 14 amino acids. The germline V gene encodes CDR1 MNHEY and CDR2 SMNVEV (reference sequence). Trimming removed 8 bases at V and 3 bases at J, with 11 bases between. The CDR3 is CASRAGIYNSPLHF. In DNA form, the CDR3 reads TGTGCCAGCCGGGCCGGCATCTATAATTCACCCCTCCACTTT.

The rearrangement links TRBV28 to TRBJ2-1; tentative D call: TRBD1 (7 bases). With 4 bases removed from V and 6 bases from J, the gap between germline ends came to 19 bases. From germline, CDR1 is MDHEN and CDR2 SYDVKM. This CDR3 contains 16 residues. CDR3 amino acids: CASSSRGTEILNEQFF. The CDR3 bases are TGTGCCAGCAGTTCTCGCGGGACAGAAATCCTCAATGAGCAGTTCTTC.

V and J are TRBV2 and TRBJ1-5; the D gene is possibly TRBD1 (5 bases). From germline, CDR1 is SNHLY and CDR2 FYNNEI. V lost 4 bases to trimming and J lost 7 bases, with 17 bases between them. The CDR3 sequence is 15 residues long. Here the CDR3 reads CASSGDYPRGQPQHF. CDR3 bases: TGTGCCAGCAGTGGGGACTACCCAAGGGGACAGCCCCAGCATTTT.

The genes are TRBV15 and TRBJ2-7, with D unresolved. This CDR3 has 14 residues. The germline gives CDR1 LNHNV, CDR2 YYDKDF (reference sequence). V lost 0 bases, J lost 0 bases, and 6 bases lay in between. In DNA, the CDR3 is TGTGCCACCAGCAGAGATCCCGCCTCCTACGAGCAGTACTTC. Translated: CATSRDPASYEQYF.

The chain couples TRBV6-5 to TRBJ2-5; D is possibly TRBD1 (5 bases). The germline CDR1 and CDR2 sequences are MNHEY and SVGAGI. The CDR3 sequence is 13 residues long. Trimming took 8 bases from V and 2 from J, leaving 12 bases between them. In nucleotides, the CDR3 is TGTGCCAGCCAATTACAGGCACAAGAGACCCAGTACTTC. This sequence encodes CASQLQAQETQYF.

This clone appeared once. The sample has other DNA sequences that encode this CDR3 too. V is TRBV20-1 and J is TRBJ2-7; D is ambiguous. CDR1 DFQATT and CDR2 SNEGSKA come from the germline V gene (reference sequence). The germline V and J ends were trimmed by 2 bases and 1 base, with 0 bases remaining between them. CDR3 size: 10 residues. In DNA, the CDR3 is TGCAGTGCTAGATCCTACGAGCAGTACTTC. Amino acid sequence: CSARSYEQYF.

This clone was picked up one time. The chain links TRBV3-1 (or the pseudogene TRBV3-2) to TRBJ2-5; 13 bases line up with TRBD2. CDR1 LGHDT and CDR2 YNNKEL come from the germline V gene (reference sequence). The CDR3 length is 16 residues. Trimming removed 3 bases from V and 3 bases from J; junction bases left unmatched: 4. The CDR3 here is CASSQGLAGLEETQYF. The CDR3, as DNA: TGTGCCAGCAGCCAGGGACTAGCGGGATTGGAAGAGACCCAGTACTTC.

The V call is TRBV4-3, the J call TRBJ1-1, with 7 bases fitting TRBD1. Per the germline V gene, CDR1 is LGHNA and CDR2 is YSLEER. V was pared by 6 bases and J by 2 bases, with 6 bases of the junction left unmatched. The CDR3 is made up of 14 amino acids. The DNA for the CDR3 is TGCGCCAGCAGGAATCAGGGGGTCAACACTGAAGCTTTCTTT. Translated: CASRNQGVNTEAFF.

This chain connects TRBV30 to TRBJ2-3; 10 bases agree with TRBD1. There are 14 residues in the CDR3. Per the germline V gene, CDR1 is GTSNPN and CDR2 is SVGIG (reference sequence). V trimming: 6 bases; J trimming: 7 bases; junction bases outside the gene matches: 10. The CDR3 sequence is CACNTRTGGNTQYF. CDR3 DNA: TGTGCCTGTAATACTCGGACAGGGGGTAATACGCAGTATTTT.

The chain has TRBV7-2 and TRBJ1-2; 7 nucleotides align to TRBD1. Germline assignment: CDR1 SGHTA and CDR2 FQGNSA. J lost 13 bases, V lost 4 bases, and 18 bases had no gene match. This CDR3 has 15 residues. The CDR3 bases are TGTGCCAGCAGCTCCCAAACGTCTGGGACAGCCCCTTTCACCTTC. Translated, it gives CASSSQTSGTAPFTF.

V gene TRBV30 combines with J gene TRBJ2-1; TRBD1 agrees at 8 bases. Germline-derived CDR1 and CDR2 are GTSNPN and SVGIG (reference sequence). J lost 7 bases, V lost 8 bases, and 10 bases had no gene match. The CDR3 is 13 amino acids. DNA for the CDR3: TGTGCCCGAGATAGGACAGGGAGGAATGAGCAGTTCTTC. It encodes CARDRTGRNEQFF.

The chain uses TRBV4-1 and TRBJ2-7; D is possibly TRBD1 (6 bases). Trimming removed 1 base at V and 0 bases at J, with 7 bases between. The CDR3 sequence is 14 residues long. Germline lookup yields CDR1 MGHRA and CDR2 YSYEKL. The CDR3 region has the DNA TGCGCCAGCAGCCAAGGGACAGCCTCCTACGAGCAGTACTTC. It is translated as CASSQGTASYEQYF.